This T cell receptor beta chain was documented in a study of CD8 T cells in ankylosing spondylitis. Study-wide findings and caveats: Ankylosing spondylitis blood seemed to carry a telltale TCR beta motif made of eight or nine highly homologous variants.

The CDR3 is made up of 15 amino acids. The germline V gene encodes CDR1 SGHVS and CDR2 FQNEAQ. V was pared by 1 base and J by 5 bases, with 15 bases between. In TCRdb, the 5' RACE reads were re-called with MiXCR into one record per CDR3 protein. The table includes about 220,000 distinct CDR3 sequences, around 7.9% detected once. Of note for this clonotype: Antigen specificity is unknown.

The V gene is TRBV7-8, the J gene TRBJ2-7; either TRBD1 or TRBD2 may fit D (5 bases each). The TCR sequence derives from a male donor with ankylosing spondylitis. Material: blood, either unsorted or a sorted T cell fraction (not recorded which). The CDR3 DNA follows: TGTGCCAGCAGCTTAGGGGTAGCAGGGAGCGACGAGCAGTACTTC. Its protein is CASSLGVAGSDEQYF.